This T cell receptor (beta chain) was sequenced during a study of regulatory T cells in long-lasting Graves disease. Germline trimming cut 4 bases from V and 4 bases from J; bases unmatched to any gene: 6. The CDR3 has 15 amino acids. Looked up from germline, CDR1 is SGHTA and CDR2 is FQGTGA. Relying on iRepertoire HTBI primers and Arm-PCR of CDR3 regions, the team built TCR beta libraries. TCRdb reprocessed the multiplex PCR reads via MiXCR and lists one record per CDR3 protein. The sample records a few hundred thousand distinct CDR3 sequences, about 10% being singletons. Time point given: newly diagnosed GD, antithyroid drugs for less than 3 months. RNA isolated from PBMCs was used to make the TCR library. These data are also associated with another study on T cells in Graves' hyperthyroidism and ophthalmopathy.

Sequenced here: peripheral blood mononuclear cells (PBMCs), sampled at new diagnosis, from a patient treated with antithyroid drugs. This chain connects TRBV7-3 to TRBJ2-1; 8 nucleotides match TRBD1. This receptor was identified in a woman under 30 with Graves disease. CDR3 loop: CASSSQGAGYNEQFF. CDR3 DNA sequence: TGTGCCAGCAGCTCGCAGGGGGCTGGATACAATGAGCAGTTCTTC.